A single sample gave rise to the 32 T cell receptor beta chains below, sequenced in a study of shared clonotypes between healthy human individuals (dated by TCRdb to 2018 to 2020). The library relied on the immunoSEQ multiplex PCR assay. Held by TCRdb, this immuneACCESS table contains in-frame sequences only and omits some clones. Under half of the omission traces to an unresolved V gene where checked; the cause of the rest is unknown. Present in this sample are roughly 2.6 million clones, around 90% of which were seen just once. Around 0.15% of the sample is held by the ten biggest clonotypes. Sequencing was performed on naive CD4+ T cells sorted from blood. The label giving this sample's cell subset or site can be read as: CD45RA+ positively selected. The receptor set was obtained from a man aged 18 to 30 in good health.

Remarks on this clone: Other DNA sequences in the same sample also yield this CDR3. The rearrangement joins TRBV5-4 to TRBJ2-3, with TRBD1 identical over 7 bases. CDR1 and CDR2 from the germline V gene are SGHNT and YYREEE (reference sequence). V lost 2 bases, J lost 0 bases, and 3 bases stayed unmatched. The CDR3 contains 15 residues. The DNA of the CDR3 is TGTGCCAGCAGCTTAGGACAGGCGAGCACAGATACGCAGTATTTT. It translates to CASSLGQASTDTQYF. Drawing the rest from reference TRBV5-4 and TRBJ2-3, the complete variable domain is ETGVTQSPTHLIKTRGQQVTLRCSSQSGHNTVSWYQQALGQGPQFIFQYYREEENGRGNFPPRFSGLQFPNYSSELNVNALELDDSALYLCASSLGQASTDTQYFGPGTRLTVL.

This clone appeared once. The rearrangement joins TRBV18 to TRBJ1-4; 7 bases are shared with TRBD1. The CDR3 runs 14 residues. V lost 4 bases, J lost 7 bases, and 6 bases stayed unmatched. In germline, CDR1 is KGHSH, CDR2 LQKENI. The CDR3 DNA follows: TGTGCCAGCTCACACAGGGGTGTTGGTGAAAAACTGTTTTTT. Translating gives CASSHRGVGEKLFF.

This rearrangement joins TRBV2 to TRBJ2-3, with 9 bases that match TRBD2. The trim removed 5 bases at V and 1 base at J, leaving 4 bases unmatched. Germline loops: CDR1 SNHLY, CDR2 FYNNEI. The CDR3 runs to 15 residues. The CDR3 coding sequence is TGTGCCAGCAGTCCCATAGCGGGAGGCACAGATACGCAGTATTTT. Amino acid sequence: CASSPIAGGTDTQYF.

The rearrangement joins TRBV28 to TRBJ2-5, with D tentatively TRBD2 (6 bases). The V gene lost 3 bases and the J gene lost 2 bases, with 13 bases spanning the gap. Germline V lookup: CDR1 MDHEN, CDR2 SYDVKM. The CDR3 contains 15 residues. CDR3 sequence reads: CASSFPQAGQETQYF. In DNA form, the CDR3 reads TGTGCCAGCAGTTTTCCTCAGGCGGGGCAAGAGACCCAGTACTTC.

The chain employs TRBV5-1 and TRBJ1-1, with D perhaps matching TRBD1 (6 bases). The CDR3 spans 15 residues. The germline V and J ends were trimmed by 4 bases and 2 bases, with 15 bases remaining between them. Germline CDR1 SGHRS, CDR2 YFSETQ. Here the CDR3 reads CASSPEGHRNTEAFF. CDR3 DNA sequence: TGCGCCAGCAGCCCGGAGGGACACCGTAACACTGAAGCTTTCTTT.

The rearrangement uses TRBV5-8 and TRBJ1-5; 7 bases are shared with TRBD1. Germline lookup yields CDR1 SGHTS and CDR2 YDEGEE. J was trimmed by 5 bases and V by 4 bases; bases with no gene match: 9. The CDR3 is 15 amino acids. The CDR3 sequence is CASSPGTVVDQPQHF. The CDR3 bases are TGTGCCAGCAGCCCGGGGACAGTCGTGGATCAGCCCCAGCATTTT. Looking up the rest from reference TRBV5-8 and TRBJ1-5 gives the full variable domain: EAGVTQSPTHLIKTRGQQATLRCSPISGHTSVYWYQQALGLGLQFLLWYDEGEERNRGNFPPRFSGRQFPNYSSELNVNALELEDSALYLCASSPGTVVDQPQHFGDGTRLSIL.

The rearrangement links TRBV19 to TRBJ2-5; 12 nucleotides agree with TRBD1. CDR1 LNHDA and CDR2 SQIVND come from the germline V gene (reference sequence). J lost 4 bases, V lost 3 bases, and 6 bases had no gene match. The CDR3 sequence is 16 residues long. DNA for the CDR3: TGTGCCAGTAGTATCGGGGGACAGGGGGCGAGAGAGACCCAGTACTTC. As protein: CASSIGGQGARETQYF.

In regard to this clone: Other DNA sequences from this sample encode an identical CDR3 as well. The chain recombines TRBV5-1 with TRBJ2-5, with 9 positions matching TRBD1. The length of the CDR3 is 14 residues. The germline gives CDR1 SGHRS, CDR2 YFSETQ. The ends lost 5 bases at V and 5 bases at J; junction bases unmatched: 7. The CDR3 DNA follows: TGCGCCAGCAGACAAACAGGGGGCGGGGAGACCCAGTACTTC. Translating it yields CASRQTGGGETQYF.

This chain connects TRBV9 to TRBJ2-7; tentative D call: TRBD1 (6 bases). Germline V gene lookup returns CDR1 SGDLS and CDR2 YYNGEE. The CDR3 contains 14 residues. Between the trimmed V and J ends, which lost 4 bases and 2 bases, there was a span of 13 bases. The CDR3 nucleotides are TGTGCCAGCAGCCGGACAGCGGACACCTACGAGCAGTACTTC. It codes for CASSRTADTYEQYF.

J is TRBJ2-6 and V is TRBV5-4; 8 bases match TRBD2. The junction had 2 bases not matched to a gene; V was cut back by 0 bases and J by 0 bases. Germline loops: CDR1 SGHNT, CDR2 YYREEE (reference sequence). The CDR3 spans 17 residues. The CDR3 DNA reads TGTGCCAGCAGCTTGGCGGGGGGGAACTCTGGGGCCAACGTCCTGACTTTC. It encodes CASSLAGGNSGANVLTF.

The chain joins TRBV5-4 to TRBJ1-5, with D possibly matching TRBD1 (5 bases). Germline V gene lookup returns CDR1 SGHNT and CDR2 YYREEE (reference sequence). The CDR3 is 15 residues long. The V end lost 1 base, the J end lost 0 bases, and 8 bases lay between the germline ends. The CDR3 protein is CASSLWGFSNQPQHF. CDR3 DNA: TGTGCCAGCAGCTTGTGGGGGTTTAGCAATCAGCCCCAGCATTTT.

The chain carries TRBV5-5 and TRBJ2-5, with TRBD1 identical over 12 bases. J was trimmed by 4 bases and V by 3 bases; bases with no gene match: 7. CDR3 length equals 16 residues. Germline values: CDR1 SGHKS, CDR2 YYEKEE (reference sequence). CDR3 coding DNA: TGTGCCAGCAGCTCGGAGGGACAGGGGGCTATAGAGACCCAGTACTTC. Residues: CASSSEGQGAIETQYF.

The rearrangement links TRBV10-3 to TRBJ1-1; D perhaps matches TRBD1 (6 bases). CDR3 size: 14 residues. Germline-derived CDR1 and CDR2 are ENHRY and SYGVKD. Deletions cut 2 bases from V and 2 bases from J, with 9 bases between. The CDR3 is CAISEGQSNTEAFF. The CDR3 DNA reads TGTGCCATCAGTGAGGGACAGAGTAACACTGAAGCTTTCTTT.

This rearrangement joins TRBV29-1 to TRBJ2-2; D possibly uses TRBD1 or TRBD2 (7 bases each). This CDR3 is 14 amino acids long. The V and J ends lost 4 bases and 2 bases respectively, with 11 bases between them. CDR1 is SQVTM, CDR2 ANQGSEA, per germline. The CDR3 loop is CSVAGGGNTGELFF. The CDR3 DNA sequence: TGCAGCGTTGCAGGGGGGGGTAACACCGGGGAGCTGTTTTTT.

This chain links TRBV6-6 with TRBJ2-2; D call uncertain. Trimming took 0 bases from V and 3 from J, leaving 11 bases between them. The germline V gene has CDR1 MNHNY and CDR2 SVGAGI (reference sequence). The CDR3 runs 16 residues. The CDR3 region has the DNA TGTGCCAGCAGTTACTCGAACCCCACCTACACCGGGGAGCTGTTTTTT. Amino acid sequence: CASSYSNPTYTGELFF.

This clone showed up just once. The same CDR3 arises from other DNA sequences in this sample as well. V and J are TRBV7-9 and TRBJ1-1, with D possibly matching TRBD1 (5 bases). This CDR3 is 13 amino acids long. Germline lookup yields CDR1 SEHNR and CDR2 FQNEAQ (reference sequence). Trimming pared 4 bases from V and 4 bases from J, leaving 10 bases between. The CDR3 DNA reads as TGTGCCAGCAGCTCCTTTGGGGGCACTGAAGCTTTCTTT. This encodes CASSSFGGTEAFF.

The rearrangement joins TRBV5-1 to TRBJ2-7, with TRBD2 matching 12 bases. The ends lost 1 base at V and 0 bases at J; junction bases unmatched: 11. The CDR3 is 19 residues long. Germline lookup yields CDR1 SGHRS and CDR2 YFSETQ. CDR3 DNA: TGCGCCAGCAGCTTGAGCTCCCCTAGCGGGAGGGCCGGCTCCTACGAGCAGTACTTC. Translating it yields CASSLSSPSGRAGSYEQYF. The full variable domain, its missing parts supplied by reference TRBV5-1 and TRBJ2-7, is KAGVTQTPRYLIKTRGQQVTLSCSPISGHRSVSWYQQTPGQGLQFLFEYFSETQRNKGNFPGRFSGRQFSNSRSEMNVSTLELGDSALYLCASSLSSPSGRAGSYEQYFGPGTRLTVT.

J is TRBJ2-3 and V is TRBV7-2; TRBD2 matches at 13 bases. CDR3 length: 16 residues. After removal of 5 bases from V and 2 bases from J, the junction contained 4 bases not matched to a gene. Germline loops: CDR1 SGHTA, CDR2 FQGNSA. The CDR3 DNA follows: TGTGCCAGCAGCCGACTAGCGGGAGGATTCACAGATACGCAGTATTTT. It translates to CASSRLAGGFTDTQYF.

V usage is TRBV15 and J usage is TRBJ2-7; 11 positions agree with TRBD2. V was clipped by 1 base and J by 3 bases; unmatched bases: 5. The length of the CDR3 is 16 residues. Germline V lookup: CDR1 LNHNV, CDR2 YYDKDF (reference sequence). CDR3 protein: CATSRALAGGFYEQYF. CDR3 nucleotide sequence: TGTGCCACCAGCAGAGCCCTAGCGGGGGGATTCTACGAGCAGTACTTC.

V usage is TRBV19 and J usage is TRBJ2-2, with D unclear. Trimming removed 5 bases at V and 4 bases at J, with 5 bases between. From germline, CDR1 is LNHDA and CDR2 SQIVND (reference sequence). The CDR3 has 12 residues. Written as DNA, the CDR3 is TGTGCCAGTAGTGCCTCCACCGGGGAGCTGTTTTTT. Its translation: CASSASTGELFF.

For this clone: Different DNA sequences within this sample yield the same CDR3. V usage is TRBV19 and J usage is TRBJ2-5; D gene uncertain. Germline CDR1 and CDR2: LNHDA and SQIVND (reference sequence). CDR3 length: 13 residues. The V end was cut by 1 base, the J end by 1 base, with 4 bases between. CDR3 residues: CASSIGSQETQYF. The CDR3 DNA reads TGTGCCAGTAGTATAGGCAGCCAAGAGACCCAGTACTTC.

The J gene is TRBJ1-1, the V gene TRBV5-1, with D tentatively TRBD1 (6 bases). The CDR3 covers 13 residues. V lost 3 bases, J lost 4 bases, and 10 bases lay in between. Germline V lookup: CDR1 SGHRS, CDR2 YFSETQ. This CDR3 is CASSWGGGTEAFF. CDR3 nucleotide sequence: TGCGCCAGCAGCTGGGGAGGGGGCACTGAAGCTTTCTTT.

The V gene is TRBV28, the J gene TRBJ1-3; D not certain. V was pared by 2 bases and J by 2 bases, with 13 bases between. Germline CDR1 is MDHEN and CDR2 is SYDVKM. This CDR3 region has 16 residues. CDR3 region: CASSLPWGATGNTIYF. The CDR3 bases are TGTGCCAGCAGTTTACCCTGGGGAGCTACTGGAAACACCATATATTTT.

This clone appeared once. The rearrangement links TRBV5-4 to TRBJ2-7; 8 bases align to TRBD1. V shed 3 bases, J shed 2 bases, and the junction held 4 bases outside the gene matches. CDR3 length equals 14 residues. The V gene's germline CDR1 is SGHNT and CDR2 YYREEE (reference sequence). The CDR3 region has the DNA TGTGCCAGCAGCTCGTGGGACAGGACCTACGAGCAGTACTTC. Residues: CASSSWDRTYEQYF.

This chain connects TRBV28 to TRBJ2-7, with 13 nucleotides matching TRBD2. This CDR3 is built from 17 residues. Trimming cost V 5 bases and J 5 bases; bases outside gene matches: 12. Germline loops: CDR1 MDHEN, CDR2 SYDVKM. The CDR3 DNA reads TGTGCCAGCAGTCCCTCGGGACTAGCGGGGACCCCTCACGAGCAGTACTTC. Translating gives CASSPSGLAGTPHEQYF.

The chain recombines TRBV7-8 with TRBJ1-3, with D maybe TRBD1 (5 bases). CDR1 and CDR2 (germline): SGHVS, FQNEAQ. CDR3 length: 14 amino acids. The V and J ends lost 5 bases and 8 bases respectively, with 16 bases between them. For the CDR3, the DNA is TGTGCCAGCAGCACATCCGGGACTGCCGACACCATATATTTT. Translated, it gives CASSTSGTADTIYF.

The rearrangement uses TRBV10-1 and TRBJ2-7; 7 nucleotides align to TRBD1. The CDR3 loop spans 14 amino acids. J gave up 0 bases and V 5 bases, and 4 bases lay outside the gene matches. Germline V gene lookup returns CDR1 WNHNN and CDR2 SYGVQD (reference sequence). This CDR3 reads CASSRGDSSYEQYF. The CDR3 DNA reads as TGCGCCAGCAGTCGTGGGGACAGCTCCTACGAGCAGTACTTC.

The chain combines TRBV27 with TRBJ2-7; D gene uncertain. Germline assignment: CDR1 MNHEY and CDR2 SMNVEV (reference sequence). The CDR3 runs 14 residues. Trimming stripped 5 bases from V and 0 bases from J, with 11 bases between. The CDR3 DNA reads as TGTGCCAGCAGTCTCTTGTTAGGCTCCTACGAGCAGTACTTC. Its protein product is CASSLLLGSYEQYF.

The chain employs TRBV29-1 and TRBJ2-7; a possible D gene is TRBD2 (5 bases). This CDR3 comprises 13 residues. The V end lost 4 bases, the J end lost 3 bases, and 13 bases lay between the germline ends. CDR1 SQVTM and CDR2 ANQGSEA come from the germline V gene. Here the CDR3 reads CSVVPGSYYEQYF. The CDR3 region has the DNA TGCAGCGTTGTCCCTGGGAGCTACTACGAGCAGTACTTC.

V gene TRBV2 combines with J gene TRBJ1-3, with D possibly matching TRBD1 (5 bases). V lost 9 bases to trimming and J lost 1 base, with 13 bases between them. This CDR3 contains 14 residues. Germline assignment: CDR1 SNHLY and CDR2 FYNNEI. CDR3 sequence: CARSREPSGNTIYF. CDR3 coding DNA: TGTGCCAGGAGCAGGGAGCCTTCTGGAAACACCATATATTTT. Together with reference TRBV2 and TRBJ1-3, the CDR3 gives the full variable domain: EPEVTQTPSHQVTQMGQEVILRCVPISNHLYFYWYRQILGQKVEFLVSFYNNEISEKSEIFDDQFSVERPDGSNFTLKIRSTKLEDSAMYFCARSREPSGNTIYFGEGSWLTVV.

The V gene is TRBV7-3, the J gene TRBJ2-5, with a possible D match to TRBD1 (5 bases). Trimming left V 5 bases short and J 5 bases short, with 12 bases between. The CDR3 runs to 13 residues. Per the germline V gene, CDR1 is SGHTA and CDR2 is FQGTGA. The CDR3 region is CASSAQVTETQYF. CDR3 DNA sequence: TGTGCCAGCAGCGCACAGGTCACTGAGACCCAGTACTTC.

The chain combines TRBV2 with TRBJ2-5; 7 nucleotides agree with TRBD1. The CDR3 length is 15 residues. Germline V gives CDR1 SNHLY, CDR2 FYNNEI. V was clipped by 6 bases and J by 2 bases; unmatched bases: 9. The CDR3 loop is CASSGPGTVQETQYF. The CDR3 bases are TGTGCCAGCAGCGGTCCTGGGACAGTTCAAGAGACCCAGTACTTC.